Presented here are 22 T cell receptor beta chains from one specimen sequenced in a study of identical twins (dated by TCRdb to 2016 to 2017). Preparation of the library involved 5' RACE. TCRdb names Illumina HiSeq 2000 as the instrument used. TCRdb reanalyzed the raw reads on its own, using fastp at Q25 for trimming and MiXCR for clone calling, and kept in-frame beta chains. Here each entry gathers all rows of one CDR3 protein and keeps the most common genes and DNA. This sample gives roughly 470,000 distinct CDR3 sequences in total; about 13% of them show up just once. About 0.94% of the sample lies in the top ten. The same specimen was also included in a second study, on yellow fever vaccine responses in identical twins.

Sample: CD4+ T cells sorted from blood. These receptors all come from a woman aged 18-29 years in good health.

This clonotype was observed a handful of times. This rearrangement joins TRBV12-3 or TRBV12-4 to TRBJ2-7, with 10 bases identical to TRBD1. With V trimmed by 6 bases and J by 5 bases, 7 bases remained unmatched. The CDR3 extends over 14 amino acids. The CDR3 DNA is TGTGCCAGCAGGTACCGGGACAGGGGTAACGAGCAGTACTTC. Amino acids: CASRYRDRGNEQYF.

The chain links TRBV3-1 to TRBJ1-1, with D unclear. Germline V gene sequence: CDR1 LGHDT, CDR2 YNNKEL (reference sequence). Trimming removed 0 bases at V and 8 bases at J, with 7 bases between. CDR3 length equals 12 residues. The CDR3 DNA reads TGTGCCAGCAGCCAAGATAGTTGGGAAGCTTTCTTT. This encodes CASSQDSWEAFF.

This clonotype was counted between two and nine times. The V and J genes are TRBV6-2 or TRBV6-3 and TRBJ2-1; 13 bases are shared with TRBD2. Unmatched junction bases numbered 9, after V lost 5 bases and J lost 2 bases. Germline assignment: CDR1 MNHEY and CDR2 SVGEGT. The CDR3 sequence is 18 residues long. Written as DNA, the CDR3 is TGTGCCAGCAGTCCGACTAGCGGGAGGAGTATAACCTACAATGAGCAGTTCTTC. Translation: CASSPTSGRSITYNEQFF.

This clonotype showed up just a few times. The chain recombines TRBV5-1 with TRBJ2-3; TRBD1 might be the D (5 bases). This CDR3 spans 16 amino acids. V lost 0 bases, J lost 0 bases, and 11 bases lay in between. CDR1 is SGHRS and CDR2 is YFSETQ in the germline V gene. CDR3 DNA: TGCGCCAGCAGCTTGGCCAGGGCCGTCAGCACAGATACGCAGTATTTT. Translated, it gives CASSLARAVSTDTQYF. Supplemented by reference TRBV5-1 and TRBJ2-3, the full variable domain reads KAGVTQTPRYLIKTRGQQVTLSCSPISGHRSVSWYQQTPGQGLQFLFEYFSETQRNKGNFPGRFSGRQFSNSRSEMNVSTLELGDSALYLCASSLARAVSTDTQYFGPGTRLTVL.

The CDR3 DNA reads TGCACCGTGGGGGAGGGTGCGGTCGGGGAGCTGTTTTTT. Its translation: CTVGEGAVGELFF. The V gene is TRBV29-1, the J gene TRBJ2-2, with TRBD2 identical over 7 bases. Per germline, CDR1 SQVTM and CDR2 ANQGSEA. The CDR3 is made up of 13 amino acids.

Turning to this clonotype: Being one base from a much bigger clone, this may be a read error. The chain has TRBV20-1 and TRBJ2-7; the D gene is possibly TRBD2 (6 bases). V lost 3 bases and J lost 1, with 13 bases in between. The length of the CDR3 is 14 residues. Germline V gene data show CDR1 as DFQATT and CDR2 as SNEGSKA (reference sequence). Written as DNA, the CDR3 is TGCAGTGCTAGCCCTAGCGCGAGGTCCTACGAGCAGTACTTC. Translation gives CSASPSARSYEQYF.

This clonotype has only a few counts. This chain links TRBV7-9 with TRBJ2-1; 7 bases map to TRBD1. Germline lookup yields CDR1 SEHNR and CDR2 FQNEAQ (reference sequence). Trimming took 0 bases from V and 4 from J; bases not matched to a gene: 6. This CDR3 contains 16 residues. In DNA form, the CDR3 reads TGTGCCAGCAGCTTAGCTGGGACAGCATTTTACAATGAGCAGTTCTTC. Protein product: CASSLAGTAFYNEQFF. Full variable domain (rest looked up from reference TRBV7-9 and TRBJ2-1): DTGVSQNPRHKITKRGQNVTFRCDPISEHNRLYWYRQTLGQGPEFLTYFQNEAQLEKSRLLSDRFSAERPKGSFSTLEIQRTEQGDSAMYLCASSLAGTAFYNEQFFGPGTRLTVL.

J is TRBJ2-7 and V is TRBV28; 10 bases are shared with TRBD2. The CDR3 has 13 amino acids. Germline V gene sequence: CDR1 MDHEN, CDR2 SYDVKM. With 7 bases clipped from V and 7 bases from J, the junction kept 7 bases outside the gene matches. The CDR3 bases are TGTGCCAGCACGAGCGGGGGGGCCTGGGAGCAGTACTTC. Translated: CASTSGGAWEQYF.

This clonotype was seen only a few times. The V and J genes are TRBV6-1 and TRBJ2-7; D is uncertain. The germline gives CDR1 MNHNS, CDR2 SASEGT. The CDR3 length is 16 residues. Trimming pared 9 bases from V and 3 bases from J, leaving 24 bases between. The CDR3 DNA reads TGTGCCAGGCACTCAGGCCTAAACCTCGAGAACTACGAGCAGTACTTC. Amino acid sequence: CARHSGLNLENYEQYF.

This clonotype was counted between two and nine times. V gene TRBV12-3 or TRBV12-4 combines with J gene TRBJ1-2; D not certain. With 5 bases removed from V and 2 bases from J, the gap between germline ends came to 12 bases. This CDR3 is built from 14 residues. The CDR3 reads CASSLGGTNYGYTF. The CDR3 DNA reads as TGTGCCAGCAGTCTCGGCGGTACGAACTATGGCTACACCTTC.

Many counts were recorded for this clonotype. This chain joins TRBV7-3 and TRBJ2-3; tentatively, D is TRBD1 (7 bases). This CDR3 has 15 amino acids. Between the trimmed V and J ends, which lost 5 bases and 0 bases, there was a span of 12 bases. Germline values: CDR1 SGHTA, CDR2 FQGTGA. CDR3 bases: TGTGCCAGCAGCCAGGGGGGTCGAAGCACAGATACGCAGTATTTT. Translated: CASSQGGRSTDTQYF.

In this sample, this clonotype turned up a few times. The CDR3 loop reads CASSQSPGQGIGELFF. DNA for the CDR3: TGCGCCAGCAGCCAGAGTCCGGGACAGGGAATCGGGGAGCTGTTTTTT. The rearrangement uses TRBV4-1 and TRBJ2-2; TRBD1 agrees at 9 bases. The CDR3 has 16 residues. Germline loops: CDR1 MGHRA, CDR2 YSYEKL. The V segment lost 3 bases and the J segment 7 bases; nucleotides outside the gene matches: 9.

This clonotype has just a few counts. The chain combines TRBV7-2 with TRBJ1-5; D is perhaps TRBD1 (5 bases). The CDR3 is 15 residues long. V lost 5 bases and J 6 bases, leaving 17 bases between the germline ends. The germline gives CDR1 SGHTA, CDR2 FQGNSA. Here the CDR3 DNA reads TGTGCCAGCAGCCTCGGAGCCCAGGGTAGTCAGCCCCAGCATTTT. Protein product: CASSLGAQGSQPQHF.

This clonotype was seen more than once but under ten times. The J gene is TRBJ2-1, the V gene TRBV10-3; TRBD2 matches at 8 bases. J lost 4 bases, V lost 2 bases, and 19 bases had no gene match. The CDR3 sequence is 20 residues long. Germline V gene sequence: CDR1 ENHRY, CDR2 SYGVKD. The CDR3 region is CAISERGPGVSGRSYNEQFF. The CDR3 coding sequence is TGTGCCATCAGTGAGAGAGGCCCAGGGGTGAGCGGGAGAAGTTACAATGAGCAGTTCTTC.

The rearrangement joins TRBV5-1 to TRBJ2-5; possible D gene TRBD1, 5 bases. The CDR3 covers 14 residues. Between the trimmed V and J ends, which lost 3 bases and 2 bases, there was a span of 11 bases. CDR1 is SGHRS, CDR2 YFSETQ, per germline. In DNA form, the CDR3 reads TGCGCCAGCAGCTCACAAGGGGTTCAAGAGACCCAGTACTTC. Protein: CASSSQGVQETQYF.

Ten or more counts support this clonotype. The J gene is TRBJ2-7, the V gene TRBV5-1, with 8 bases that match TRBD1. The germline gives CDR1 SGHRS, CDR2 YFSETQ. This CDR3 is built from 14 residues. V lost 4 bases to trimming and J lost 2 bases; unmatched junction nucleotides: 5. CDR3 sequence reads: CASSILQGAYEQYF. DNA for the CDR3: TGCGCCAGCAGCATCTTACAGGGGGCCTACGAGCAGTACTTC.

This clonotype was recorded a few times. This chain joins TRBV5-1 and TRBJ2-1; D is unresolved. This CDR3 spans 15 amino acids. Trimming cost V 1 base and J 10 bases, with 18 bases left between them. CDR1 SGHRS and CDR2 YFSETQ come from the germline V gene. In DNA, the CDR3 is TGCGCCAGCAGCTTGTCGGCTTCCCATAGGGCCGAGCAGTTCTTC. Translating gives CASSLSASHRAEQFF.

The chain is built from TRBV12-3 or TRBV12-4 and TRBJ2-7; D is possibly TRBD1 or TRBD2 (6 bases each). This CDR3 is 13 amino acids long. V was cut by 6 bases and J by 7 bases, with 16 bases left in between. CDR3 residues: CASSVGGTLEQYF. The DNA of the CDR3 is TGTGCCAGCAGCGTAGGGGGGACCTTGGAGCAGTACTTC.

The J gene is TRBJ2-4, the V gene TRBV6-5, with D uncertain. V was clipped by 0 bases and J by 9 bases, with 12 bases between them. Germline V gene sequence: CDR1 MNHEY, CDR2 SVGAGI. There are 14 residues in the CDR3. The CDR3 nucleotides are TGTGCCAGCAGTTACTCAAACCCCTGGGGCATTCAGTACTTC. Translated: CASSYSNPWGIQYF.

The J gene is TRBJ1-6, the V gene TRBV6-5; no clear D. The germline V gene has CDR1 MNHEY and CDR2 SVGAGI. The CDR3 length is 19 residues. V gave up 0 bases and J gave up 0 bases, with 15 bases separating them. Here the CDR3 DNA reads TGTGCCAGCAGTTACTCGATATTGGCCGAAAGCTCCTATAATTCACCCCTCCACTTT. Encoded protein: CASSYSILAESSYNSPLHF.

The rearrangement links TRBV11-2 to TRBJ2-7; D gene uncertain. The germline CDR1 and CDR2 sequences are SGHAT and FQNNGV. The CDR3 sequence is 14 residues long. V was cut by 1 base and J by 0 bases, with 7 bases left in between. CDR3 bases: TGTGCCAGCAGCTTAGCCCAAGTCTCCTACGAGCAGTACTTC. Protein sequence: CASSLAQVSYEQYF.

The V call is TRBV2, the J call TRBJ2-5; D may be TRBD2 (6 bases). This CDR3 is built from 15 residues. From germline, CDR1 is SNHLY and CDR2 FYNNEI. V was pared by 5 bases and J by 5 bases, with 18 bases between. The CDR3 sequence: CASSLAETSGETQYF. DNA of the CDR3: TGTGCCAGCAGTTTAGCGGAAACCTCCGGGGAGACCCAGTACTTC.